This T cell receptor (beta chain) was sequenced in a study of T cells in tumors after PD-1 blockade. For the study at large: Daily vismodegib 150 mg continued in a subset of anti-PD-1-treated patients.

Input was about 616 ng to 6,500 ng of genomic DNA from tumor or blood. The repertoire was sequenced with immunoSEQ multiplex PCR; TCRdb's copy has only in-frame clones and lacks some. This table holds around 45,000 clones, 75% to 85% found once. The CDR3 extends over 15 amino acids. CDR1 is SNHLY, CDR2 FYNNEI, per germline. Trimming took off 6 bases at V and 0 bases at J, with 12 bases between the two ends. The source was PBMCs, collected before anti-PD-1 treatment. The TCR originated in a human donor with basal cell carcinoma. The rearrangement uses TRBV2 and TRBJ2-1; no definite D call. The CDR3 DNA sequence: TGTGCCAGCAGCCGAACCTCGAGCTCCTACAATGAGCAGTTCTTC. Its translation is CASSRTSSSYNEQFF.